Sequencing of this T cell receptor (beta chain) was carried out in a study of T-cell memory formation after mild COVID-19. Findings and limits, study-wide: CD4+ bias marked clones expanding day 15 to 37, unlike balanced contracting clones. Cross-reactive memory apparently joined, as some responding clones appeared in pre-infection memory.

Worth noting for this clonotype: Its specificity is not known.

The V gene end was trimmed by 10 bases and the J gene end by 2 bases; junction bases not matched to a gene: 11. Germline V CDR1 and CDR2: ENHRY, SYGVKD. The CDR3 consists of 15 residues. TCRdb fed the 5' RACE reads into MiXCR, producing one record per CDR3 protein. Of more than 300,000 distinct CDR3 sequences detected, approximately 13% appear once; the ten largest clones hold about 24%. The gene calls are TRBV10-3 and TRBJ2-3; 8 positions agree with TRBD2. Sequenced sample: PBMCs or a T cell subset sorted from them (not recorded which). This receptor was taken from a man in his late teens or twenties who had mild COVID-19 (a few samples of this study predate the infection). Cell type and time point are not known. The CDR3 protein is CATERSGGLTDTQYF. CDR3 bases: TGTGCCACCGAGAGGAGCGGGGGCCTCACAGATACGCAGTATTTT.